This T cell receptor (beta chain) was sequenced during a study of blood T cell repertoires in COVID-19. Study overall: COVID-19 samples, acute and convalescent, were from the United States, Italy and Spain. T cells, B-cell-depleted T cells, or PBMCs supplied cDNA or gDNA.

In the study's own analysis: Estimates of nucleated cell counts were drawn from the amplification of reference gene primers. TCRdb's table, derived via immunoSEQ multiplex PCR, lists solely in-frame clones and lacks some. V and J calls and clone size are those listed in that table; D and trimming were worked out from the DNA. The profile covers 250,000 to 400,000 clones, with about nine tenths appearing a single time and 1.5% to 2% taken by the ten largest. Seattle participants joined during active infection and were tracked over time. This clone has just a few counts. The ends were cut back, 4 bases at V and 3 bases at J, with 16 bases in the middle. The CDR3 extends over 15 amino acids. From germline, CDR1 is SGDLS and CDR2 YYNGEE.

Sequenced sample: peripheral blood. The rearrangement uses TRBV9 and TRBJ1-2; D gene uncertain. This clonotype was obtained from a young woman with COVID-19, enrolled during active disease. The CDR3 sequence is CASSPPGGQDYGYTF. The CDR3, as DNA: TGTGCCAGCAGCCCCCCAGGTGGGCAGGACTATGGCTACACCTTC.